Listed below are T cell receptor beta chains from one sample, sequenced in a study of early T cells in non-severe SARS-CoV-2 infection. TCRdb processed the 5' RACE reads anew with MiXCR; each CDR3 protein has one entry. The table includes 40,000 to 50,000 distinct CDR3 sequences, 13% detected once. Material: whole blood. The receptors derive from an adult who was a healthcare worker with PCR-confirmed SARS-CoV-2 infection or an uninfected control (not recorded which). The CDR3 runs from the conserved cysteine through the conserved F or W. The D gene is left open where the match is weak. Where a row states a size, it is once, few, many or the class of an expanded clone; other rows omit it.

clone_size	v_call	j_call	d_call	cdr3_aa	cdr3_nt
few	TRBV4-2	TRBJ2-7	-	CASSQDRTSYEQYF	TGTGCCAGCAGCCAAGATCGGACCTCCTACGAGCAGTACTTC
many	TRBV4-1	TRBJ2-5	-	CASSQVSGETQYF	TGCGCCAGCAGCCAAGTGAGCGGGGAGACCCAGTACTTC
many	TRBV6-6	TRBJ2-3	TRBD1	CASSRQGAGYTDTQYF	TGTGCCAGCAGCCGACAGGGGGCAGGATACACAGATACGCAGTATTTT
-	TRBV18	TRBJ2-1	TRBD1	CASSRGTGTINEQFF	TGTGCCAGCTCACGGGGGACAGGGACGATAAATGAGCAGTTCTTC
many	TRBV24-1	TRBJ1-4	-	CATSEGTRGLGNEKLFF	TGTGCCACCAGTGAGGGGACAAGGGGCCTCGGTAATGAAAAACTGTTTTTT
many	TRBV29-1	TRBJ2-6	TRBD1	CSVEDRGLAGANVLTF	TGCAGCGTTGAGGACAGGGGGCTGGCTGGGGCCAACGTCCTGACTTTC
many	TRBV29-1	TRBJ2-3	-	CSVEHRIGADTQYF	TGCAGCGTTGAACACAGAATCGGAGCAGATACGCAGTATTTT
-	TRBV2	TRBJ2-3	TRBD2	CASSQRTSGGSDTQYF	TGTGCCAGCAGTCAAAGGACTAGCGGGGGTTCAGATACGCAGTATTTT
-	TRBV3-1	TRBJ1-4	-	CPSSQEAGEANEKLFF	TGTCCCAGCAGCCAAGAGGCAGGGGAGGCTAATGAAAAACTGTTTTTT
many	TRBV4-1	TRBJ1-2	-	CASSQATPPGVYGYTF	TGCGCCAGCAGCCAAGCTACTCCCCCAGGAGTTTATGGCTACACCTTC
many	TRBV4-1	TRBJ2-1	-	CASSQEARREQFF	TGCGCCAGCAGCCAAGAGGCCAGACGCGAGCAGTTCTTC
few	TRBV3-1	TRBJ2-3	-	CASSQKGGRAGNTDTQYF	TGTGCCAGCAGCCAAAAAGGGGGTCGGGCGGGGAACACAGATACGCAGTATTTT
many	TRBV7-9	TRBJ1-5	-	CASSLASINQPQHF	TGTGCCAGCAGCTTAGCCAGCATCAATCAGCCCCAGCATTTT
many	TRBV7-3	TRBJ2-1	TRBD2	CASSQTSGKESNEQFF	TGTGCCAGCAGCCAGACTAGCGGGAAGGAATCTAATGAGCAGTTCTTC
many	TRBV27	TRBJ2-2	-	CASSLSTLPTGELFF	TGTGCCAGCAGTTTATCTACCCTTCCGACCGGGGAGCTGTTTTTT
many	TRBV27	TRBJ2-1	-	CASSRVRGGGNNEQFF	TGTGCCAGCAGTAGGGTCAGAGGAGGTGGTAACAATGAGCAGTTCTTC
many	TRBV20-1	TRBJ2-7	TRBD2	CSARAPSGTYEQYF	TGCAGTGCTAGAGCGCCTAGCGGGACCTACGAGCAGTACTTC
few	TRBV2	TRBJ1-2	TRBD1	CASSLGQGTNYGYTF	TGTGCCAGCAGTTTGGGACAGGGGACTAACTATGGCTACACCTTC
many	TRBV20-1	TRBJ1-1	-	CSATSNAVTEAFF	TGCAGTGCTACGTCCAACGCGGTCACTGAAGCTTTCTTT
-	TRBV7-6	TRBJ2-1	-	CASSSGVEQFF	TGTGCCAGCAGCTCGGGGGTTGAGCAGTTCTTC
-	TRBV19	TRBJ2-7	TRBD1	CASAEGQGFYEQYF	TGTGCCAGTGCAGAGGGACAGGGGTTCTACGAGCAGTACTTC
many	TRBV7-3	TRBJ1-1	-	CASSLGTGTEAFF	TGTGCCAGCAGCTTAGGTACGGGCACTGAAGCTTTCTTT
many	TRBV9	TRBJ2-4	-	CASSVSHGQEIQYF	TGTGCCAGCAGCGTCTCGCACGGCCAGGAGATTCAGTACTTC
few	TRBV9	TRBJ2-3	TRBD2	CASSVVGGRGTDTQYF	TGTGCCAGCAGCGTAGTTGGCGGGAGAGGCACAGATACGCAGTATTTT
many	TRBV19	TRBJ2-7	-	CASSIEPAYEQYF	TGTGCCAGTAGTATAGAGCCGGCTTACGAGCAGTACTTC
many	TRBV29-1	TRBJ2-1	-	CSVAPQDEQFF	TGCAGCGTTGCCCCACAAGATGAGCAGTTCTTC
few	TRBV5-1	TRBJ2-5	-	CASSFRAQETQYF	TGCGCCAGCAGCTTCAGGGCACAAGAGACCCAGTACTTC
-	TRBV20-1	TRBJ2-1	-	CSARPAEEQFF	TGCAGTGCTAGACCAGCGGAAGAGCAGTTCTTC
-	TRBV4-1	TRBJ2-3	-	CASSQGPHEADTQYF	TGCGCCAGCAGCCAAGGACCTCACGAGGCAGATACGCAGTATTTT
many	TRBV14	TRBJ2-1	TRBD2	CASSQTSGGSYNEQFF	TGTGCCAGCAGCCAGACTAGCGGGGGCTCCTACAATGAGCAGTTCTTC
many	TRBV7-6	TRBJ2-2	TRBD2	CASSQSLSGRIWGDTGELFF	TGTGCCAGCAGCCAATCCCTTAGCGGGAGGATTTGGGGGGACACCGGGGAGCTGTTTTTT
many	TRBV28	TRBJ2-2	TRBD2	CASSAATSGANTGELFF	TGTGCCAGCAGTGCCGCGACTAGCGGAGCGAACACCGGGGAGCTGTTTTTT
-	TRBV6-2/TRBV6-3	TRBJ2-4	TRBD1	CASSDTGGRFVPAKNIQYF	TGTGCCAGCAGTGATACAGGGGGGCGATTTGTGCCGGCCAAAAACATTCAGTACTTC